This TCR beta chain is drawn from a study of regulatory T cells in long-lasting Graves disease. Construction of the TCR beta libraries employed iRepertoire HTBI primers in conjunction with Arm-PCR of CDR3 regions. TCRdb re-analysed the multiplex PCR reads in MiXCR, keeping a single row per CDR3 protein. The sample contains about 620,000 distinct CDR3 sequences, 15% to 20% of which appear only once. Germline CDR1 is MNHEY and CDR2 is SMNVEV (reference sequence). V lost 3 bases to trimming and J lost 3 bases; unmatched junction nucleotides: 6. The CDR3 covers 17 residues. Time point noted: newly diagnosed GD, antithyroid drugs for less than 3 months. Generation of the TCR library employed RNA extracted from PBMCs. The data were also submitted as part of a second study, on T cells in Graves' hyperthyroidism and ophthalmopathy.

The rearrangement uses TRBV27 and TRBJ1-6, with 9 nucleotides matching TRBD1. Sequencing was performed on peripheral blood mononuclear cells (PBMCs), taken at new diagnosis, from a patient treated with antithyroid drugs. The clonotype was recovered from a woman aged 25 to 39 with Graves disease. The CDR3: CASSFLDRGIYNSPLHF. DNA of the CDR3: TGTGCCAGCAGTTTCCTGGACAGGGGCATCTATAATTCACCCCTCCACTTT.